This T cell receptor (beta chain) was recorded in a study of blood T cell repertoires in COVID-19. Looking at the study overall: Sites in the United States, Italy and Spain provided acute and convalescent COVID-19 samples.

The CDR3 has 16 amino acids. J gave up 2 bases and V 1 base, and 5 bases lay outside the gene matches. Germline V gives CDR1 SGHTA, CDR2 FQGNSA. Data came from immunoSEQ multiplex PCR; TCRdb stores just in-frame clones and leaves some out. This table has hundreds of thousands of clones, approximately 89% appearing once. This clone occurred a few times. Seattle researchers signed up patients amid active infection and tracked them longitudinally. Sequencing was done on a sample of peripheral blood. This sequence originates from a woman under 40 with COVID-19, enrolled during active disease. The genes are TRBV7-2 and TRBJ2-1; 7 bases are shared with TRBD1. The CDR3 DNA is TGTGCCAGCAGCTTAGATTTTGGGACAGCCTACAATGAGCAGTTCTTC. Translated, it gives CASSLDFGTAYNEQFF.